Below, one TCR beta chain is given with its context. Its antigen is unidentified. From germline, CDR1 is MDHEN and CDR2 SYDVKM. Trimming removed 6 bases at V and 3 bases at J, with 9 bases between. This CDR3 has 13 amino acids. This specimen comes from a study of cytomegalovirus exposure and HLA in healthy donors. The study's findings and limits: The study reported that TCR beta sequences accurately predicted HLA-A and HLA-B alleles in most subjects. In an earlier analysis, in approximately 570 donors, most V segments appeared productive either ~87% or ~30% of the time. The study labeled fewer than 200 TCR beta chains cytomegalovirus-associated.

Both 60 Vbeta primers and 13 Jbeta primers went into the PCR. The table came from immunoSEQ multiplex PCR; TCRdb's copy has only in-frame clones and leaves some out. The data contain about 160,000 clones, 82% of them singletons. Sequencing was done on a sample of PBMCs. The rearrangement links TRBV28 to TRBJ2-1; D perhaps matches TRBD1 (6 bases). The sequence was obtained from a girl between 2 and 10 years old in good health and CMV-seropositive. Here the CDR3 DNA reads TGTGCCAGCAGCCAGGGGAACTACAATGAGCAGTTCTTC. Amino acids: CASSQGNYNEQFF. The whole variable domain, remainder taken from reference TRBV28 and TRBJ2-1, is DVKVTQSSRYLVKRTGEKVFLECVQDMDHENMFWYRQDPGLGLRLIYFSYDVKMKEKGDIPEGYSVSREKKERFSLILESASTNQTSMYLCASSQGNYNEQFFGPGTRLTVL.